The 20 T cell receptor beta chains presented below share a single source sample, sequenced in a study of blood T cell repertoires in COVID-19. Clones were sequenced by immunoSEQ multiplex PCR, and TCRdb holds only the in-frame ones, with some missing. The table has roughly 250,000 clones, approximately 87% seen once; the top ten hold about an eighth. The sample comprised peripheral blood. These receptors all stem from a woman aged 25 to 45 with COVID-19, enrolled during active disease.

The chain combines TRBV28 with TRBJ1-1; TRBD1 might be the D (5 bases). The V gene lost 5 bases and the J gene lost 3 bases, with 16 bases spanning the gap. The germline gives CDR1 MDHEN, CDR2 SYDVKM. The CDR3 runs 15 residues. In DNA, the CDR3 is TGTGCCAGCAGTACCCCCCCGGGGGGGTACACTGAAGCTTTCTTT. Its translation is CASSTPPGGYTEAFF.

The table lists this clone with a count of one. The rearrangement joins TRBV28 to TRBJ1-1; 9 bases are shared with TRBD1. Unmatched junction bases numbered 9, after V lost 5 bases and J lost 5 bases. The CDR3 contains 15 residues. Germline CDR1 and CDR2: MDHEN and SYDVKM. CDR3 sequence: CASSRTGTGFTEAFF. CDR3 coding DNA: TGTGCCAGCAGTCGAACCGGGACAGGGTTTACTGAAGCTTTCTTT.

The V call is TRBV7-2, the J call TRBJ1-5; TRBD1 aligns across 9 bases. The germline V gene has CDR1 SGHTA and CDR2 FQGNSA. V was clipped by 3 bases and J by 2 bases; unmatched bases: 2. The CDR3 loop spans 15 amino acids. Here the CDR3 DNA reads TGTGCCAGCAGCTTCCGGACAGGGGGCAATCAGCCCCAGCATTTT. It codes for CASSFRTGGNQPQHF.

The chain couples TRBV28 to TRBJ1-5; TRBD1 matches 10 bases. This CDR3 contains 16 residues. Germline V gene lookup returns CDR1 MDHEN and CDR2 SYDVKM. The junction had 4 bases not matched to a gene; V was cut back by 1 base and J by 4 bases. The DNA of the CDR3 is TGTGCCAGCAGTTTATCCGGGACAGGGGAAAATCAGCCCCAGCATTTT. This gives the protein CASSLSGTGENQPQHF. Based on the CDR3 plus reference TRBV28 and TRBJ1-5, the full variable domain is DVKVTQSSRYLVKRTGEKVFLECVQDMDHENMFWYRQDPGLGLRLIYFSYDVKMKEKGDIPEGYSVSREKKERFSLILESASTNQTSMYLCASSLSGTGENQPQHFGDGTRLSIL.

This clone was observed a handful of times. This chain links TRBV7-9 with TRBJ2-1; TRBD2 matches at 13 bases. Unmatched junction bases numbered 2, after V lost 6 bases and J lost 0 bases. Germline CDR1 is SEHNR and CDR2 is FQNEAQ (reference sequence). This CDR3 is built from 16 residues. The CDR3 coding sequence is TGTGCCAGCAGTCGGACTAGCGGGGGCTCCTACAATGAGCAGTTCTTC. This gives the protein CASSRTSGGSYNEQFF.

V is TRBV4-2 and J is TRBJ2-2; 9 nucleotides line up with TRBD2. The length of the CDR3 is 17 residues. Unmatched junction bases numbered 12, after V lost 4 bases and J lost 6 bases. The germline CDR1 and CDR2 sequences are LGHNA and YNFKEQ. CDR3 DNA sequence: TGTGCCAGCAGCCCCCTAAAGGCGGCGGGGGGGCCCGGGGAGCTGTTTTTT. Its translation is CASSPLKAAGGPGELFF.

CDR3 amino acids: CASSLAGGETQYF. In DNA form, the CDR3 reads TGTGCCAGCAGCTTAGCGGGTGGGGAGACCCAGTACTTC. This rearrangement joins TRBV11-3 to TRBJ2-5, with D uncertain. The germline gives CDR1 SGHNT, CDR2 YENEEA. The CDR3 extends over 13 amino acids. V was pared by 1 base and J by 5 bases, with 8 bases between.

This chain joins TRBV28 and TRBJ2-3, with TRBD1 matching over 9 bases. Germline CDR1 is MDHEN and CDR2 is SYDVKM. With V trimmed by 5 bases and J by 3 bases, 15 bases remained unmatched. This CDR3 spans 18 amino acids. The CDR3 DNA follows: TGTGCCAGCAGTAAGGTTCGCTCCGGGACAGGGTTAACAGATACGCAGTATTTT. As protein: CASSKVRSGTGLTDTQYF. Variable domain in full (rest from reference TRBV28 and TRBJ2-3): DVKVTQSSRYLVKRTGEKVFLECVQDMDHENMFWYRQDPGLGLRLIYFSYDVKMKEKGDIPEGYSVSREKKERFSLILESASTNQTSMYLCASSKVRSGTGLTDTQYFGPGTRLTVL.

The chain employs TRBV29-1 and TRBJ1-6; D is unclear. Trimming shortened V by 5 bases and J by 7 bases, and 15 bases separated the two germline ends. CDR3 length equals 14 residues. CDR1 is SQVTM, CDR2 ANQGSEA, per germline. As DNA, the CDR3 is TGCAGCGTTCAACTAGCGAGGGAGAATTCACCCCTCCACTTT. It is translated as CSVQLARENSPLHF.

V usage is TRBV11-2 and J usage is TRBJ1-3, with D possibly matching TRBD1 (6 bases). Trimming removed 4 bases at V and 0 bases at J, with 13 bases between. Germline CDR1 reads SGHAT; CDR2 reads FQNNGV. CDR3 length: 16 amino acids. The CDR3 loop reads CASSYLQGSSGNTIYF. The CDR3 nucleotides are TGTGCCAGCAGCTATTTACAGGGCAGCTCTGGAAACACCATATATTTT. Together with reference TRBV11-2 and TRBJ1-3, the CDR3 gives the full variable domain: EAGVAQSPRYKIIEKRQSVAFWCNPISGHATLYWYQQILGQGPKLLIQFQNNGVVDDSQLPKDRFSAERLKGVDSTLKIQPAKLEDSAVYLCASSYLQGSSGNTIYFGEGSWLTVV.

The chain recombines TRBV9 with TRBJ2-7, with D hard to call. Per germline, CDR1 SGDLS and CDR2 YYNGEE. There are 15 residues in the CDR3. Trimming removed 2 bases at V and 3 bases at J, with 15 bases between. CDR3 amino acids: CASSVSAVPYYEQYF. The CDR3 nucleotides read TGTGCCAGCAGCGTCAGTGCGGTACCGTACTACGAGCAGTACTTC.

The J gene is TRBJ1-2, the V gene TRBV6-5, with 9 bases fitting TRBD1. The CDR3 is 13 amino acids. Germline CDR1 and CDR2: MNHEY and SVGAGI. Losses at the gene ends were 7 bases for V and 7 bases for J; bases not matched to a gene: 7. CDR3 sequence: CASTLQGASGYTF. CDR3 DNA: TGTGCCAGCACCTTACAGGGGGCAAGTGGCTACACCTTC.

The CDR3 protein is CASSLGGTLQFF. In DNA form, the CDR3 reads TGTGCCAGCAGCTTAGGAGGGACTCTCCAGTTCTTC. This chain links TRBV7-2 with TRBJ2-1, with a weak D call TRBD2 (6 bases). Trimming took off 1 base at V and 13 bases at J, with 11 bases between the two ends. The CDR3 is made up of 12 amino acids. CDR1 and CDR2 from the germline V gene are SGHTA and FQGNSA.

V is TRBV4-2 and J is TRBJ2-1; TRBD2 aligns across 7 bases. CDR1 and CDR2 (germline): LGHNA, YNFKEQ. The CDR3 spans 15 residues. V lost 0 bases and J lost 7; bases outside the gene matches: 6. The CDR3 DNA is TGTGCCAGCAGCCAAGACGTGCCGGGGGGTAATGAGCAGTTCTTC. Residues: CASSQDVPGGNEQFF.

V usage is TRBV29-1 and J usage is TRBJ1-1, with D hard to call. V was cut by 4 bases and J by 5 bases, with 35 bases left in between. Germline V lookup: CDR1 SQVTM, CDR2 ANQGSEA. The CDR3 runs to 20 residues. CDR3 bases: TGCAGCGTTGTCCCACTATTGTACGGTCCGATGAGGGAGAGGAGAACTGAAGCTTTCTTT. It is translated as CSVVPLLYGPMRERRTEAFF.

This chain joins TRBV5-1 and TRBJ1-4, with 9 nucleotides matching TRBD1. CDR3 length equals 16 residues. Germline V lookup: CDR1 SGHRS, CDR2 YFSETQ. V was clipped by 4 bases and J by 0 bases; unmatched bases: 4. The CDR3 here is CASSLGQGTTNEKLFF. The CDR3 nucleotides are TGCGCCAGCAGCCTGGGACAGGGAACAACTAATGAAAAACTGTTTTTT.

This clone was seen more than once but under ten times. This rearrangement joins TRBV11-3 to TRBJ1-1; D is ambiguous. In germline, CDR1 is SGHNT, CDR2 YENEEA. V lost 5 bases and J 10 bases, leaving 14 bases between the germline ends. The CDR3 spans 12 residues. The CDR3 coding sequence is TGTGCCAGCAGCGACCGACATGGTCGAGCTTTCTTT. This translates into CASSDRHGRAFF.

V is TRBV18 and J is TRBJ2-2, with D tentatively TRBD1 (6 bases). V lost 3 bases and J 5 bases, leaving 19 bases between the germline ends. This CDR3 is 17 amino acids long. CDR1 and CDR2 from the germline V gene are KGHSH and LQKENI. In DNA, the CDR3 is TGTGCCAGCTCACCCTCCACGACCGGGACAATAACCGGGGAGCTGTTTTTT. Its protein is CASSPSTTGTITGELFF.

The genes are TRBV5-1 and TRBJ2-2; D may be TRBD2 (6 bases). Between the trimmed V and J ends, which lost 2 bases and 1 base, there was a span of 9 bases. CDR3 size: 15 residues. Germline V CDR1 and CDR2: SGHRS, YFSETQ. CDR3 sequence: CASSFSSENTGELFF. DNA for the CDR3: TGCGCCAGCAGCTTTTCTAGCGAGAACACCGGGGAGCTGTTTTTT.

V is TRBV28 and J is TRBJ1-5; D possibly corresponds to TRBD1 (6 bases). Trimming took off 7 bases at V and 6 bases at J, with 22 bases between the two ends. CDR1 MDHEN and CDR2 SYDVKM come from the germline V gene. This CDR3 has 16 amino acids. The CDR3 region is CASIGLLGGLGQPQHF. CDR3 nucleotides: TGTGCCAGCATTGGACTGCTAGGGGGTTTAGGTCAGCCCCAGCATTTT.